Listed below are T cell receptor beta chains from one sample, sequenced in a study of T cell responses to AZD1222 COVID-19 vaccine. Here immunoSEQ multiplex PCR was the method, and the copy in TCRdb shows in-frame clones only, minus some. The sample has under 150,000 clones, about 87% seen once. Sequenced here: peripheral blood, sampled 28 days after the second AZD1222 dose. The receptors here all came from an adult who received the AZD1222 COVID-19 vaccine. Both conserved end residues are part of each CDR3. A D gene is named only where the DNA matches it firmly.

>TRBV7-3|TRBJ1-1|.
TGTGCCAGCAGGGACAGACCGAACACTGAAGCTTTCTTT
CASRDRPNTEAFF
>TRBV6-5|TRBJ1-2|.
TGTGCCAGCAGTCAGGACGGGGACTATGGCTACACCTTC
CASSQDGDYGYTF
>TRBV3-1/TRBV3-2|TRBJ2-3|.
TGTGCCAGCAGCCAAAACCCAGGGGATACGCAGTATTTT
CASSQNPGDTQYF
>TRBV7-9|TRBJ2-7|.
TGTGCCAGCAGCCCAAGAGGGGGAAGGAGCTCCTACGAGCAGTACTTC
CASSPRGGRSSYEQYF
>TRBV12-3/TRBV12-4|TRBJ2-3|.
TGTGCCAGCAGTCCCGGCCTGGGGGCATCGCAGTATTTT
CASSPGLGASQYF
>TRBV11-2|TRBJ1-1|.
TGTGCCAGCAGCTTAGGGTATTCGAACACTGAAGCTTTCTTT
CASSLGYSNTEAFF
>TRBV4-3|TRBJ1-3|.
TGCGCCAGCAGCCAAGATCTCGGGGGGAGAAACACCATATATTTT
CASSQDLGGRNTIYF
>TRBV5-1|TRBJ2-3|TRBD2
TGCGCCAGCAGCTTAGCCCGGGGGGTGGGCACAGATACGCAGTATTTT
CASSLARGVGTDTQYF
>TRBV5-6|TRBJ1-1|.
TGTGCCAGCAGCTTGAACACTGAAGCTTTCTTT
CASSLNTEAFF
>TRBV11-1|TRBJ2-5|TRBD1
TGTGCCAGCAGCTTGGACAGGGAGACCCAGTACTTC
CASSLDRETQYF
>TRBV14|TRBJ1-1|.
TGTGCCAGCAGCCAAGGGGCAGGGGTGAACACTGAAGCTTTCTTT
CASSQGAGVNTEAFF
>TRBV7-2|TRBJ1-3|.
TGTGCCAGCAGCTTAAAGGGGTCGAGCTCTACTGGAAACACCATATATTTT
CASSLKGSSSTGNTIYF
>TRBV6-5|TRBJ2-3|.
TGTGCCAGCAGCCAGCGGCAGTACACAGATACGCAGTATTTT
CASSQRQYTDTQYF
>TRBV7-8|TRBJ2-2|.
TGTGCCAGCAGCTTATGGAGTAGCGGGAACACCGGGGAGCTGTTTTTT
CASSLWSSGNTGELFF
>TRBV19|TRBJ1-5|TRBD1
TGTGCCAGTAGTACCGCGGGACAGGCCTTTCGTCACTCCTCGCCCCAGCATTTT
CASSTAGQAFRHSSPQHF
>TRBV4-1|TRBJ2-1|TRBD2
TGCGCCAGCAGCCAAGAGCTAGCGGGGGGGTTCAATGAGCAGTTCTTC
CASSQELAGGFNEQFF